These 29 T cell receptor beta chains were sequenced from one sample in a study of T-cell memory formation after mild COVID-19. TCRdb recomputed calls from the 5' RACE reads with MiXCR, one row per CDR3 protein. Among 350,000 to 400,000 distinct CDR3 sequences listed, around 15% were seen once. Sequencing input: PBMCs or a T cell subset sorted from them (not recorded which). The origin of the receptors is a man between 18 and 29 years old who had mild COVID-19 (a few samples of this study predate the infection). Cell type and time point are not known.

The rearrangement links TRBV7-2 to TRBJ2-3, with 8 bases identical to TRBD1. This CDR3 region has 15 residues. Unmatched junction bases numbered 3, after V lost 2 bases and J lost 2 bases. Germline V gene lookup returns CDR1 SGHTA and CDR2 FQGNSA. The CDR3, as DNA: TGTGCCAGCAGCTTACGGGACAGGTCCACAGATACGCAGTATTTT. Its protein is CASSLRDRSTDTQYF.

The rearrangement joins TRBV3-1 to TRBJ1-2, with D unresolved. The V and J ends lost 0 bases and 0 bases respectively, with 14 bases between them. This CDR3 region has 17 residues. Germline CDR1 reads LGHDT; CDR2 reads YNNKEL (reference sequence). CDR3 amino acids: CASSQDVVVIANYGYTF. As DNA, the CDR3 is TGTGCCAGCAGCCAAGATGTTGTGGTCATAGCTAACTATGGCTACACCTTC.

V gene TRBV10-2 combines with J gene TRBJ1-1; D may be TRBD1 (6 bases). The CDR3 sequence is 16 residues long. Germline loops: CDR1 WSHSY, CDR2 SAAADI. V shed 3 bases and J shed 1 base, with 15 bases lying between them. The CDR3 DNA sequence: TGCGCCAGCAGTGACCCGTGGGGACATCCGAACACTGAAGCTTTCTTT. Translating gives CASSDPWGHPNTEAFF.

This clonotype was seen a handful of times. This CDR3 is CATSTGDTDTQYF. DNA of the CDR3: TGTGCCACCAGTACAGGCGATACAGATACGCAGTATTTT. The J gene is TRBJ2-3, the V gene TRBV24-1; tentatively, D is TRBD1 (5 bases). The CDR3 is made up of 13 amino acids. The V end was cut by 6 bases, the J end by 3 bases, with 9 bases between. CDR1 is KGHDR, CDR2 SFDVKD, per germline.

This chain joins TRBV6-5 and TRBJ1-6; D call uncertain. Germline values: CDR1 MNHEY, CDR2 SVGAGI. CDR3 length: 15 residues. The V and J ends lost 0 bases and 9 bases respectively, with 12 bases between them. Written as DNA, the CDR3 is TGTGCCAGCAGTTACTCGAGAACAGAGGGTTCACCCCTCCACTTT. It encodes CASSYSRTEGSPLHF.

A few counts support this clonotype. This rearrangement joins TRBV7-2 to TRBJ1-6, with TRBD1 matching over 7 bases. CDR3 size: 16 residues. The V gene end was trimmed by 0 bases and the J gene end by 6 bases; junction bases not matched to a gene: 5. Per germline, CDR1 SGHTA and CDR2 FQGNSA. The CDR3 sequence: CASSLAMGQPNSPLHF. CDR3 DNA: TGTGCCAGCAGCTTAGCCATGGGACAGCCTAATTCACCCCTCCACTTT. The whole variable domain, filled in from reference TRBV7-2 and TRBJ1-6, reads GAGVSQSPSNKVTEKGKDVELRCDPISGHTALYWYRQSLGQGLEFLIYFQGNSAPDKSGLPSDRFSAERTGGSVSTLTIQRTQQEDSAVYLCASSLAMGQPNSPLHFGNGTRLTVT.

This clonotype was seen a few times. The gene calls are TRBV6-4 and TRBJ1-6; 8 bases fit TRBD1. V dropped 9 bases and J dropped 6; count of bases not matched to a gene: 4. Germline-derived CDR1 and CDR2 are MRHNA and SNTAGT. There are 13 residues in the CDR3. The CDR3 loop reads CARGGQGNSPLHF. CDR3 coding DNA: TGTGCCAGAGGAGGACAGGGTAATTCACCCCTCCACTTT.

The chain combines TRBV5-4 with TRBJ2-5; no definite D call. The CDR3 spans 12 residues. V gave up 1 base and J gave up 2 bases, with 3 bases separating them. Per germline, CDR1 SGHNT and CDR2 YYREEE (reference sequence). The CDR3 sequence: CASSLWQETQYF. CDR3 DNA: TGTGCCAGCAGCTTGTGGCAAGAGACCCAGTACTTC.

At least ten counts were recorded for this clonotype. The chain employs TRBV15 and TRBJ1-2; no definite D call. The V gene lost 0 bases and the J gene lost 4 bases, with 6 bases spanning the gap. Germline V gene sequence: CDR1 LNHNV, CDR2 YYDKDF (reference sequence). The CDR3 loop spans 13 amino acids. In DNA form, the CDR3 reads TGTGCCACCAGCAGAGACAGAATCTATGGCTACACCTTC. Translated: CATSRDRIYGYTF.

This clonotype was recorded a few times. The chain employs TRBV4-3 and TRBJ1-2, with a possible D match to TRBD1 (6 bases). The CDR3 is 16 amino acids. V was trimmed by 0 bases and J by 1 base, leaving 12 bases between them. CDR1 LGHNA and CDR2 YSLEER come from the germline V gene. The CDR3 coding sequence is TGCGCCAGCAGCCAAGACCGGGACACCCTTAACTATGGCTACACCTTC. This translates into CASSQDRDTLNYGYTF.

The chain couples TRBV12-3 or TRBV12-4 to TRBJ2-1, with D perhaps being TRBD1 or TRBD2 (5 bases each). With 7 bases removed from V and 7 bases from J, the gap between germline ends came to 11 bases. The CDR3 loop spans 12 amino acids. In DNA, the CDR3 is TGTGCCAGCACCATGAGGGGAAATGAGCAGTTCTTC. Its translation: CASTMRGNEQFF.

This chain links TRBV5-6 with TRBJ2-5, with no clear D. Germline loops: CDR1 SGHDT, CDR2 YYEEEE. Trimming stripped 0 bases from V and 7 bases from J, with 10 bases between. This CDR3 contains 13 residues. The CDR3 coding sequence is TGTGCCAGCAGCTTGGAGGTCACCAGGACCCAGTACTTC. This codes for CASSLEVTRTQYF. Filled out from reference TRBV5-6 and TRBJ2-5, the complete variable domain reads DAGVTQSPTHLIKTRGQQVTLRCSPKSGHDTVSWYQQALGQGPQFIFQYYEEEERQRGNFPDRFSGHQFPNYSSELNVNALLLGDSALYLCASSLEVTRTQYFGPGTRLLVL.

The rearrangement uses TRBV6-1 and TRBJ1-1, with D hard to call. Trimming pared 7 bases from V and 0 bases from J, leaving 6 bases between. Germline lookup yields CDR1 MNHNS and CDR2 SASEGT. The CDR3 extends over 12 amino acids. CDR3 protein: CASTRLNTEAFF. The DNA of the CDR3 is TGTGCCAGCACGAGGTTGAACACTGAAGCTTTCTTT.

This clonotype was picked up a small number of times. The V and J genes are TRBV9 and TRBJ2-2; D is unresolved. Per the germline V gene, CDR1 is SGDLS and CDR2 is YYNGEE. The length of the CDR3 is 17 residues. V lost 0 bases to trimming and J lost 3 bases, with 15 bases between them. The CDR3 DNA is TGTGCCAGCAGCGTAGCTCAAGGAGCGTTGGACACCGGGGAGCTGTTTTTT. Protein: CASSVAQGALDTGELFF.

The CDR3 DNA reads TGTGCCAGCAGTTACGGGCTAGCGGGTAACAATGAGCAGTTCTTC. Protein product: CASSYGLAGNNEQFF. This chain links TRBV6-5 with TRBJ2-1, with 8 bases fitting TRBD2. V shed 2 bases, J shed 5 bases, and the junction held 5 bases outside the gene matches. The CDR3 is made up of 15 amino acids. The germline gives CDR1 MNHEY, CDR2 SVGAGI.

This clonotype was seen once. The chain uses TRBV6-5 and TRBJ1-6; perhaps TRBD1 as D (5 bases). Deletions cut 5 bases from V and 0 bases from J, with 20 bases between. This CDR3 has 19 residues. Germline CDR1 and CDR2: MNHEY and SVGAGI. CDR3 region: CASSLGRPTASSYNSPLHF. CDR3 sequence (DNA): TGTGCCAGCAGTCTGGGGCGGCCTACTGCGAGCTCCTATAATTCACCCCTCCACTTT.

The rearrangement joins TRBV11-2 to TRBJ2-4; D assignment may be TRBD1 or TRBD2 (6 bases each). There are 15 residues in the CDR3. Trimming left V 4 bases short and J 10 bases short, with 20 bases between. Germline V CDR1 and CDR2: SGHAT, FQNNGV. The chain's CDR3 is CASSSIGHLGGIQYF. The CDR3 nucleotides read TGTGCCAGCAGCTCGATAGGCCACCTAGGGGGGATTCAGTACTTC.

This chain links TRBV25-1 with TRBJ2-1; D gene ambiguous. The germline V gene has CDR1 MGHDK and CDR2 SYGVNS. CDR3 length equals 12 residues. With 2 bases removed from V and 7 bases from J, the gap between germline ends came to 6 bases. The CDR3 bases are TGTGCCAGCAGTGAACTCGGGAATGAGCAGTTCTTC. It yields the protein CASSELGNEQFF.

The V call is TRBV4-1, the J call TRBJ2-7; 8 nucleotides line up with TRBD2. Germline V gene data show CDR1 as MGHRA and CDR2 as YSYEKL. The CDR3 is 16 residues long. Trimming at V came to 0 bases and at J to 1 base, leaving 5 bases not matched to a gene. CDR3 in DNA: TGCGCCAGCAGCCAAGATAGGGGCGGGGGGTCCTACGAGCAGTACTTC. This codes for CASSQDRGGGSYEQYF.

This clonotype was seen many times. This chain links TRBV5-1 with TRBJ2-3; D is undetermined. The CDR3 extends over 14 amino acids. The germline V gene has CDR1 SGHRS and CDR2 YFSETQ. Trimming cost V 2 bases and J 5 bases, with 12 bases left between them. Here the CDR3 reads CASSFEDPGDTQYF. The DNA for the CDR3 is TGCGCCAGCAGCTTCGAGGACCCAGGAGATACGCAGTATTTT. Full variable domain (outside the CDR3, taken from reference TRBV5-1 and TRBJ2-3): KAGVTQTPRYLIKTRGQQVTLSCSPISGHRSVSWYQQTPGQGLQFLFEYFSETQRNKGNFPGRFSGRQFSNSRSEMNVSTLELGDSALYLCASSFEDPGDTQYFGPGTRLTVL.

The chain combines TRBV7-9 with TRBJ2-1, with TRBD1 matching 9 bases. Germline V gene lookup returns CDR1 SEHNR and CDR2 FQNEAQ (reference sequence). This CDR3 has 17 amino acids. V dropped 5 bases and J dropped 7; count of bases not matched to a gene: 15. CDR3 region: CASSRNRDRALFNEQFF. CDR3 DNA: TGTGCCAGCAGCCGAAACCGGGACAGGGCACTATTTAATGAGCAGTTCTTC.

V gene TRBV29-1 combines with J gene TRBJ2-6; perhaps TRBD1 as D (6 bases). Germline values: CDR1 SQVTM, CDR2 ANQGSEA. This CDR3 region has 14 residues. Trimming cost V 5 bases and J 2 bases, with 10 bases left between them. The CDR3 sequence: CSVQGSAGANVLTF. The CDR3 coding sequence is TGCAGCGTTCAGGGGAGTGCTGGGGCCAACGTCCTGACTTTC.

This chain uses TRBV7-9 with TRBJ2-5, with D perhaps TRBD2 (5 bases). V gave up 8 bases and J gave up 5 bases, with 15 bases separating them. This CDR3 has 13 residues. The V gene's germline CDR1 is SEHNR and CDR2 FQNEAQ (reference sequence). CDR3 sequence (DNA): TGTGCCAGCGAATATTCGGGCGGGGAGACCCAGTACTTC. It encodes CASEYSGGETQYF.

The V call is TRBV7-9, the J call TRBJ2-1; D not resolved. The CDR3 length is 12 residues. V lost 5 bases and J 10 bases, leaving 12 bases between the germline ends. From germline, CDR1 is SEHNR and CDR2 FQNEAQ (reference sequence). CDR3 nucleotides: TGTGCCAGCAGCCTGCTTAGTGGCGAGCAGTTCTTC. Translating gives CASSLLSGEQFF.

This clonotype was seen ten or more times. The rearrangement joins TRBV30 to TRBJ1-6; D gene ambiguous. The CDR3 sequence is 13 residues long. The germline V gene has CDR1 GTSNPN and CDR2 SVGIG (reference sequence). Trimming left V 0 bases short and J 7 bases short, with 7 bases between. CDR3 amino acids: CAWSVYENSPLHF. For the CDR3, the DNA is TGTGCCTGGAGTGTATACGAGAATTCACCCCTCCACTTT.

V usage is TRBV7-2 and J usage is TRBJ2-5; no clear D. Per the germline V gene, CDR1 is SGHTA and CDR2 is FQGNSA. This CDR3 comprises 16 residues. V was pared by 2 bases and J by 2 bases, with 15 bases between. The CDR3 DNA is TGTGCCAGCAGCTTACCCTTCTTAGTACCTCAAGAGACCCAGTACTTC. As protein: CASSLPFLVPQETQYF.

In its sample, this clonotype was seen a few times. CDR3 sequence (DNA): TGCAGTGCTAGAGTTTGGCGGAACTATGGCTACACCTTC. This encodes CSARVWRNYGYTF. The chain combines TRBV20-1 with TRBJ1-2; D is undetermined. The V and J ends lost 1 base and 2 bases respectively, with 8 bases between them. CDR1 DFQATT and CDR2 SNEGSKA come from the germline V gene (reference sequence). The CDR3 is 13 amino acids.

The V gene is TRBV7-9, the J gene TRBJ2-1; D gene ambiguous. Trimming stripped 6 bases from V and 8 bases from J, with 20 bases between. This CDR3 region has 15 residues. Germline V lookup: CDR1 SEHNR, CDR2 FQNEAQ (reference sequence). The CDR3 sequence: CASSFTENPSHEQFF. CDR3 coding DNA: TGTGCCAGCAGTTTTACCGAAAATCCCAGTCATGAGCAGTTCTTC.

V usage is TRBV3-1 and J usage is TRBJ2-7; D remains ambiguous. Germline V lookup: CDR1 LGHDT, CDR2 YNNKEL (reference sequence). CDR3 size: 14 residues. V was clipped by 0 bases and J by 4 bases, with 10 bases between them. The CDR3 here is CASSQDEVSYEQYF. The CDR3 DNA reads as TGTGCCAGCAGCCAAGACGAGGTTTCATACGAGCAGTACTTC.